These 31 T cell receptor beta chains share one sample of origin, sequenced in a study of T cell responses to AZD1222 COVID-19 vaccine. The table came from immunoSEQ multiplex PCR; TCRdb's copy has only in-frame clones and leaves some out. Counted here are about 120,000 clones, roughly 90% occurring once; the ten biggest clones make up over 7.5%. The sample in question was peripheral blood, obtained 28 days after the second AZD1222 dose. These receptors all stem from an adult who received the AZD1222 COVID-19 vaccine.

V usage is TRBV7-8 and J usage is TRBJ2-3; no reliable D call. Germline V gene data show CDR1 as SGHVS and CDR2 as FQNEAQ. V was shortened by 5 bases and J by 6 bases, with 15 bases between the two germline ends. The CDR3 is 14 residues long. CDR3 region: CASSRRSLADTQYF. CDR3 in DNA: TGTGCCAGCAGCCGGAGAAGTCTGGCGGATACGCAGTATTTT.

Only one count was recorded for this clone. The genes are TRBV6-1 and TRBJ1-5; the D gene is possibly TRBD1 (5 bases). V was pared by 4 bases and J by 1 base, with 14 bases between. Looked up from germline, CDR1 is MNHNS and CDR2 is SASEGT. This CDR3 is 16 amino acids long. The CDR3 coding sequence is TGTGCCAGCAGTGTAACCAGGGAGGTGAGCAATCAGCCCCAGCATTTT. Amino acids: CASSVTREVSNQPQHF.

J is TRBJ1-1 and V is TRBV28; D is uncertain. Per the germline V gene, CDR1 is MDHEN and CDR2 is SYDVKM. The ends were cut back, 2 bases at V and 3 bases at J, with 7 bases in the middle. The CDR3 covers 13 residues. CDR3 residues: CASSLILDTEAFF. DNA for the CDR3: TGTGCCAGCAGTTTAATTCTCGACACTGAAGCTTTCTTT.

This clone was observed a single time. The chain combines TRBV28 with TRBJ1-1; weak D call: TRBD1 (6 bases). The length of the CDR3 is 14 residues. With 4 bases removed from V and 1 base from J, the gap between germline ends came to 10 bases. CDR1 MDHEN and CDR2 SYDVKM come from the germline V gene. The DNA of the CDR3 is TGTGCCAGCAGTTCACAGGGAGGGAACACTGAAGCTTTCTTT. Amino acids: CASSSQGGNTEAFF.

This clone was observed a single time. V is TRBV5-5 and J is TRBJ2-7; TRBD1 is a possible D gene (6 bases). V dropped 4 bases and J dropped 3 bases, with 17 bases sitting between them. This CDR3 region has 15 residues. Germline V CDR1 and CDR2: SGHKS, YYEKEE (reference sequence). CDR3 loop: CASSPAGVRGYEQYF. Written as DNA, the CDR3 is TGTGCCAGCAGCCCGGCTGGGGTCAGGGGCTACGAGCAGTACTTC.

This clone was recorded only once. The V gene is TRBV28, the J gene TRBJ1-3, with D hard to call. Germline V gene data show CDR1 as MDHEN and CDR2 as SYDVKM. This CDR3 is built from 16 residues. V lost 3 bases to trimming and J lost 0 bases, with 12 bases between them. CDR3 in DNA: TGTGCCAGCAGTTTTGGAATCGGAGACTCTGGAAACACCATATATTTT. Translation gives CASSFGIGDSGNTIYF. The full variable domain, in which reference TRBV28 and TRBJ1-3 provide the parts outside the CDR3, is DVKVTQSSRYLVKRTGEKVFLECVQDMDHENMFWYRQDPGLGLRLIYFSYDVKMKEKGDIPEGYSVSREKKERFSLILESASTNQTSMYLCASSFGIGDSGNTIYFGEGSWLTVV.

The V gene is TRBV28, the J gene TRBJ1-6, with no clear D. The CDR3 is 12 amino acids. Germline V gene sequence: CDR1 MDHEN, CDR2 SYDVKM. V lost 2 bases and J lost 5, with 1 base in between. The CDR3 spells CASSLNNSPLHF. CDR3 nucleotide sequence: TGTGCCAGCAGTTTAAATAATTCACCCCTCCACTTT.

The CDR3 DNA reads as TGCAGCGTTGAACACCGAAGGGGGAACACTGAAGCTTTCTTT. It specifies CSVEHRRGNTEAFF. The chain couples TRBV29-1 to TRBJ1-1; D perhaps matches TRBD1 (5 bases). This CDR3 comprises 14 residues. V lost 2 bases and J 1 base, leaving 11 bases between the germline ends. Per germline, CDR1 SQVTM and CDR2 ANQGSEA.

V and J are TRBV2 and TRBJ2-3, with 9 nucleotides matching TRBD2. The CDR3 has 16 residues. Trimming at V came to 6 bases and at J to 2 bases, leaving 9 bases not matched to a gene. Looked up from germline, CDR1 is SNHLY and CDR2 is FYNNEI. In DNA, the CDR3 is TGTGCCAGCAGCGTGCTAGCGGGAACGACCACAGATACGCAGTATTTT. Its protein is CASSVLAGTTTDTQYF.

The chain uses TRBV5-4 and TRBJ2-3, with D unresolved. The CDR3 runs to 12 residues. Looked up from germline, CDR1 is SGHNT and CDR2 is YYREEE (reference sequence). V lost 4 bases and J lost 4, with 7 bases in between. The CDR3 DNA reads as TGTGCCAGCAGCCTGACGGCAGATACGCAGTATTTT. Translated, it gives CASSLTADTQYF.

The rearrangement uses TRBV6-1 and TRBJ2-7, with 11 nucleotides matching TRBD1. Germline lookup yields CDR1 MNHNS and CDR2 SASEGT. The CDR3 is 15 amino acids. V gave up 3 bases and J gave up 4 bases; unmatched junction bases: 5. CDR3 bases: TGTGCCAGCAGTGAGCCAGGGACAGGGGGATACGAGCAGTACTTC. It yields the protein CASSEPGTGGYEQYF.

The V gene is TRBV28, the J gene TRBJ2-1, with D tentatively TRBD1 (5 bases). The germline gives CDR1 MDHEN, CDR2 SYDVKM. The CDR3 totals 13 residues. Trimming removed 3 bases at V and 13 bases at J, with 16 bases between. CDR3 bases: TGTGCCAGCAGTTTGAACGACAGCCCAAACCAGTTCTTC. Protein: CASSLNDSPNQFF.

The rearrangement joins TRBV5-6 to TRBJ2-3; D could derive from TRBD1 or TRBD2 (6 bases each). Deletions cut 4 bases from V and 6 bases from J, with 21 bases between. The CDR3 extends over 16 amino acids. Germline V lookup: CDR1 SGHDT, CDR2 YYEEEE. DNA of the CDR3: TGTGCCAGCAGCGGCCTCCGGGGGCCGTTCTCCGATACGCAGTATTTT. As protein: CASSGLRGPFSDTQYF.

This chain connects TRBV6-5 to TRBJ1-6; 8 nucleotides align to TRBD1. Unmatched junction bases numbered 10, after V lost 8 bases and J lost 10 bases. The CDR3 contains 14 residues. Germline CDR1 and CDR2: MNHEY and SVGAGI. The CDR3: CASELRQGYSPLHF. The DNA for the CDR3 is TGTGCCAGCGAGTTACGACAGGGGTACTCACCCCTCCACTTT.

The rearrangement links TRBV11-2 to TRBJ1-2; no clear D gene. The ends were cut back, 4 bases at V and 8 bases at J, with 11 bases in the middle. Germline CDR1 SGHAT, CDR2 FQNNGV. The CDR3 is made up of 12 amino acids. The CDR3 region has the DNA TGTGCCAGCAGCTGGGTTAATCGGGGCTACACCTTC. This translates into CASSWVNRGYTF.

The chain is built from TRBV18 and TRBJ1-5; D perhaps matches TRBD1 (5 bases). V was trimmed by 6 bases and J by 0 bases, leaving 9 bases between them. CDR1 and CDR2 (germline): KGHSH, LQKENI. The CDR3 has 14 amino acids. DNA of the CDR3: TGTGCCAGCTCGCCGGGACCTAGCAATCAGCCCCAGCATTTT. Amino acids: CASSPGPSNQPQHF.

CDR3 coding DNA: TGTGCCAGCAGCTTGGAAAAGAGTCGCCCCCAGGGGAACACTGAAGCTTTCTTT. This sequence encodes CASSLEKSRPQGNTEAFF. The V call is TRBV5-4, the J call TRBJ1-1, with D perhaps matching TRBD1 (5 bases). V dropped 0 bases and J dropped 1 base, with 19 bases sitting between them. The CDR3 runs to 18 residues. Germline V gene sequence: CDR1 SGHNT, CDR2 YYREEE (reference sequence). Complete variable domain (other parts from reference TRBV5-4 and TRBJ1-1): ETGVTQSPTHLIKTRGQQVTLRCSSQSGHNTVSWYQQALGQGPQFIFQYYREEENGRGNFPPRFSGLQFPNYSSELNVNALELDDSALYLCASSLEKSRPQGNTEAFFGQGTRLTVV.

The chain combines TRBV18 with TRBJ1-1; 7 bases fit TRBD1. The trim removed 4 bases at V and 3 bases at J, leaving 2 bases unmatched. The CDR3 totals 13 residues. Germline V gene sequence: CDR1 KGHSH, CDR2 LQKENI. The CDR3 DNA reads TGTGCCAGCTCACTAGGACAGGACACTGAAGCTTTCTTT. Protein sequence: CASSLGQDTEAFF.

V usage is TRBV6-4 and J usage is TRBJ2-7; D is undetermined. The germline V gene encodes CDR1 MRHNA and CDR2 SNTAGT. The CDR3 runs to 13 residues. V gave up 6 bases and J gave up 2 bases, with 11 bases separating them. CDR3 residues: CASRRKIPYEQYF. In DNA form, the CDR3 reads TGTGCCAGCAGGCGAAAAATCCCCTACGAGCAGTACTTC.

This clone was counted only a few times. The chain recombines TRBV12-3 or TRBV12-4 with TRBJ1-1, with a tentative D call TRBD1 (5 bases). Trimming took off 3 bases at V and 5 bases at J, with 10 bases between the two ends. The CDR3 extends over 13 amino acids. Written as DNA, the CDR3 is TGTGCCAGCAGTTTTGGTTGGGGGACTGAAGCTTTCTTT. Protein: CASSFGWGTEAFF.

The chain employs TRBV3-1 (or the pseudogene TRBV3-2) and TRBJ1-4; possible D gene TRBD1, 5 bases. V gave up 4 bases and J gave up 5 bases, with 17 bases separating them. The V gene's germline CDR1 is LGHDT and CDR2 YNNKEL (reference sequence). This CDR3 comprises 16 residues. DNA for the CDR3: TGTGCCAGCAGCCCGGGGGATTCCGGGGAGAATGAAAAACTGTTTTTT. Its translation is CASSPGDSGENEKLFF.

The genes are TRBV6-1 and TRBJ1-2; no firm D call. This CDR3 comprises 15 residues. V lost 2 bases and J 3 bases, leaving 13 bases between the germline ends. CDR1 is MNHNS and CDR2 is SASEGT in the germline V gene. CDR3 in DNA: TGTGCCAGCAGTGAAATTCGACATTGGGACTATGGCTACACCTTC. Protein: CASSEIRHWDYGYTF.

The chain's CDR3 is CASSEPDRGSYEQYF. CDR3 coding DNA: TGTGCCAGCAGTGAACCCGACCGCGGCTCCTACGAGCAGTACTTC. The chain couples TRBV2 to TRBJ2-7; no firm D call. CDR1 is SNHLY and CDR2 is FYNNEI in the germline V gene. The CDR3 is 15 residues long. V gave up 2 bases and J gave up 0 bases, with 11 bases separating them. Using reference TRBV2 and TRBJ2-7 for the parts outside the CDR3, the full variable domain is EPEVTQTPSHQVTQMGQEVILRCVPISNHLYFYWYRQILGQKVEFLVSFYNNEISEKSEIFDDQFSVERPDGSNFTLKIRSTKLEDSAMYFCASSEPDRGSYEQYFGPGTRLTVT.

This sequence joins TRBV27 and TRBJ2-3; D is undetermined. V lost 7 bases, J lost 0 bases, and 14 bases lay in between. This CDR3 is built from 15 residues. The germline V gene has CDR1 MNHEY and CDR2 SMNVEV (reference sequence). CDR3 in amino acids: CASTLVVGSTDTQYF. As DNA, the CDR3 is TGTGCCAGCACCCTCGTTGTTGGCAGCACAGATACGCAGTATTTT.

The chain has TRBV19 and TRBJ2-1; D gene ambiguous. Germline CDR1 is LNHDA and CDR2 is SQIVND (reference sequence). The CDR3 spans 12 residues. The V gene lost 4 bases and the J gene lost 11 bases, with 12 bases spanning the gap. The CDR3 loop is CASSTKGHQQFF. DNA of the CDR3: TGTGCCAGTAGTACTAAGGGCCATCAGCAGTTCTTC.

The genes are TRBV7-2 and TRBJ2-7, with 8 bases that match TRBD1. CDR3 size: 15 residues. V shed 1 base, J shed 7 bases, and the junction held 9 bases outside the gene matches. CDR1 is SGHTA, CDR2 FQGNSA, per germline. The CDR3 protein is CASSLGRDRTTEQYF. CDR3 nucleotides: TGTGCCAGCAGCTTAGGCCGGGACAGGACAACAGAGCAGTACTTC.

This clone was observed a handful of times. This chain connects TRBV14 to TRBJ2-3, with 10 bases fitting TRBD1. The CDR3 has 14 residues. After removal of 4 bases from V and 5 bases from J, the junction contained 3 bases not matched to a gene. The germline V gene has CDR1 SGHDN and CDR2 FVKESK. CDR3 amino acids: CASSRQGARDTQYF. The CDR3 region has the DNA TGTGCCAGCAGCCGACAGGGGGCAAGAGATACGCAGTATTTT.

This clone was seen a handful of times. The chain is built from TRBV6-4 and TRBJ2-2; 7 bases match TRBD1. Unmatched junction bases numbered 7, after V lost 6 bases and J lost 3 bases. CDR1 MRHNA and CDR2 SNTAGT come from the germline V gene. This CDR3 is built from 15 residues. The chain's CDR3 is CASRKGGADTGELFF. CDR3 nucleotide sequence: TGTGCCAGCAGAAAAGGGGGCGCCGACACCGGGGAGCTGTTTTTT.

The chain uses TRBV19 and TRBJ2-7, with 9 bases fitting TRBD1. Germline CDR1 reads LNHDA; CDR2 reads SQIVND (reference sequence). This CDR3 comprises 15 residues. Trimming cost V 3 bases and J 0 bases; bases outside gene matches: 3. Written as DNA, the CDR3 is TGTGCCAGTAGTATCGGGACAGGGAGCTCCTACGAGCAGTACTTC. Its protein is CASSIGTGSSYEQYF. Full variable domain (missing parts from reference TRBV19 and TRBJ2-7): DGGITQSPKYLFRKEGQNVTLSCEQNLNHDAMYWYRQDPGQGLRLIYYSQIVNDFQKGDIAEGYSVSREKKESFPLTVTSAQKNPTAFYLCASSIGTGSSYEQYFGPGTRLTVT.

The J gene is TRBJ2-7, the V gene TRBV6-5, with TRBD1 matching over 10 bases. Germline lookup yields CDR1 MNHEY and CDR2 SVGAGI. V was pared by 3 bases and J by 4 bases, with 9 bases of the junction left unmatched. This CDR3 is built from 16 residues. This CDR3 is CASSYTRDRGLYEQYF. The CDR3 DNA is TGTGCCAGCAGTTATACCCGTGACAGGGGGCTGTACGAGCAGTACTTC.

The genes are TRBV5-4 and TRBJ2-2; TRBD1 agrees at 12 bases. Germline CDR1 is SGHNT and CDR2 is YYREEE (reference sequence). This CDR3 contains 15 residues. J lost 7 bases, V lost 7 bases, and 8 bases had no gene match. CDR3 region: CASLGQGALDGELFF. DNA of the CDR3: TGTGCCAGCTTGGGACAGGGGGCACTGGACGGGGAGCTGTTTTTT.